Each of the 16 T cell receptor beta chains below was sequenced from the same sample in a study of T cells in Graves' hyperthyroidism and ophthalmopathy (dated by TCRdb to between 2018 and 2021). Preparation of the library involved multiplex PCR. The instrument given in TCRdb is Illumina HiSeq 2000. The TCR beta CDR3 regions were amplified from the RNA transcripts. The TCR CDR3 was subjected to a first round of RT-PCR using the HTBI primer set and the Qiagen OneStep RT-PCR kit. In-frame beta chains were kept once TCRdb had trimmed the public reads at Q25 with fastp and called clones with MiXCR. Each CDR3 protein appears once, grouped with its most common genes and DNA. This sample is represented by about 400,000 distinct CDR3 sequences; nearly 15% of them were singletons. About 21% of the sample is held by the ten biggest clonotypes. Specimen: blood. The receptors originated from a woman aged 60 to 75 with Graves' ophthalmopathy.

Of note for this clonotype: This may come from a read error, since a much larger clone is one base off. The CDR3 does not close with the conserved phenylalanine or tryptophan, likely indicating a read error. The DNA for the CDR3 is TGCGCCAGCTCCGCGGGACAGGGGGCGAATTCACCCCTCCACATT. It yields the protein CASSAGQGANSPLHI. The rearrangement links TRBV5-1 to TRBJ1-6, with 12 bases fitting TRBD1. The CDR3 is made up of 15 amino acids. The germline gives CDR1 SGHRS, CDR2 YFSETQ. With V trimmed by 7 bases and J by 7 bases, 6 bases remained unmatched.

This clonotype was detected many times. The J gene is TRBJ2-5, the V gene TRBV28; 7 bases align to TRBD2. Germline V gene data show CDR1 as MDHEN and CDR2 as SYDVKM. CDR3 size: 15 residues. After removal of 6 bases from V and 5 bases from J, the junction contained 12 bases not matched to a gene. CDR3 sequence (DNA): TGTGCCAGCAGCCGGCATGGCGGGAGTTTTGAGACCCAGTACTTC. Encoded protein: CASSRHGGSFETQYF. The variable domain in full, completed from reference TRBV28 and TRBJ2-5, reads DVKVTQSSRYLVKRTGEKVFLECVQDMDHENMFWYRQDPGLGLRLIYFSYDVKMKEKGDIPEGYSVSREKKERFSLILESASTNQTSMYLCASSRHGGSFETQYFGPGTRLLVL.

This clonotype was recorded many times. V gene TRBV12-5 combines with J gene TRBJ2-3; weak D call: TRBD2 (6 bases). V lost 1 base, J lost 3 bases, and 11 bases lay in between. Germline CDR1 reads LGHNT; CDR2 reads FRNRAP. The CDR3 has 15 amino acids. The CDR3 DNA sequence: TGTGCTAGTGGTTTGGGACTAGTCGGGACAGATACGCAGTATTTT. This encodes CASGLGLVGTDTQYF.

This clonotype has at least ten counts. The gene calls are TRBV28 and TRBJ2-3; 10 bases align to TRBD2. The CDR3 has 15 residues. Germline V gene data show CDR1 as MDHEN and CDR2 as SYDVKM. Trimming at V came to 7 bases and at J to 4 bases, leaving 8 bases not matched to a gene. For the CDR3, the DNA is TGTGCCAGCACCCGAGCGGGAGGGCCCCCAGATACGCAGTATTTT. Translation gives CASTRAGGPPDTQYF.

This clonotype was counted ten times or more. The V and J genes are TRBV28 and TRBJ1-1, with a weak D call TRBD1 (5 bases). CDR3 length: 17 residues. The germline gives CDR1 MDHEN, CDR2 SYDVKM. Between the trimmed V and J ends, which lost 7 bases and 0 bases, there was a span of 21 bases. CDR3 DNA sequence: TGTGCCAGCAAGGAGGGAGGGGCTAATCTCATGAACACTGAAGCTTTCTTT. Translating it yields CASKEGGANLMNTEAFF.

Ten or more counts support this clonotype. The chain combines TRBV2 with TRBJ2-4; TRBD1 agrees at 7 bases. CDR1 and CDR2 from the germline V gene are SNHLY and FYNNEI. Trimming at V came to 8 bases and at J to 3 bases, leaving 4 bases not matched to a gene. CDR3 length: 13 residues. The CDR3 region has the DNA TGTGCCAGCCAGGGACAGCTCAAAAACATTCAGTACTTC. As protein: CASQGQLKNIQYF.

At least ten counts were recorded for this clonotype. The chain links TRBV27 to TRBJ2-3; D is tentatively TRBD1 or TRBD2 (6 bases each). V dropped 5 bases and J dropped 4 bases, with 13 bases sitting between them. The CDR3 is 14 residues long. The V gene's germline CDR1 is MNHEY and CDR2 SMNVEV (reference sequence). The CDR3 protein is CASSRTGRPDTQYF. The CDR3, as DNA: TGTGCCAGCAGTAGAACAGGGAGGCCAGATACGCAGTATTTT.

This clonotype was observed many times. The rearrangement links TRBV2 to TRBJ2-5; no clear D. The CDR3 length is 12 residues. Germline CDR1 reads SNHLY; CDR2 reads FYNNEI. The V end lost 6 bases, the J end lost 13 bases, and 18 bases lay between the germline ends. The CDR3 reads CASSASLAPVYF. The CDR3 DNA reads TGTGCCAGCAGCGCTTCCCTGGCTCCCGTGTACTTC.

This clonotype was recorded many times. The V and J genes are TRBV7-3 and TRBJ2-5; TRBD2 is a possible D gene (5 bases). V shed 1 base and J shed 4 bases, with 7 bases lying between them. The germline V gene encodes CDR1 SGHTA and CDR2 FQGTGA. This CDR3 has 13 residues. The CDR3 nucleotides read TGTGCCAGCAGCTTAATGGCGGGAGAGACCCAGTACTTC. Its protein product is CASSLMAGETQYF.

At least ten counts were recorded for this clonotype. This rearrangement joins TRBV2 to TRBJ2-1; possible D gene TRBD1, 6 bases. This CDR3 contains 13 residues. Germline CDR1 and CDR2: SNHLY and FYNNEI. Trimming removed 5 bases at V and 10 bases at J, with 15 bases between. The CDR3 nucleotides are TGTGCCAGCAGTTGGGGGCCCCCGATCGAGCAGTTCTTC. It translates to CASSWGPPIEQFF.

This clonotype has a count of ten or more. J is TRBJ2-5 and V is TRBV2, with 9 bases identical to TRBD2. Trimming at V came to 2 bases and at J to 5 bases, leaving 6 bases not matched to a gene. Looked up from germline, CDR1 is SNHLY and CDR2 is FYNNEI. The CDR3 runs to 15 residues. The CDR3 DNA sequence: TGTGCCAGCAGTGAATTGGTAGCGGGGGACGAGACCCAGTACTTC. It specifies CASSELVAGDETQYF.

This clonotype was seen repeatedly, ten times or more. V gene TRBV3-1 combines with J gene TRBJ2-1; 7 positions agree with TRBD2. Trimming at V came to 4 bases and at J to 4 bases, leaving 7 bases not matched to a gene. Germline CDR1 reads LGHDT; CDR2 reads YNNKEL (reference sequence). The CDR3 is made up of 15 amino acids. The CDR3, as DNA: TGTGCCAGCAGCCTTAAGCGGGATTTTTACAATGAGCAGTTCTTC. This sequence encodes CASSLKRDFYNEQFF.

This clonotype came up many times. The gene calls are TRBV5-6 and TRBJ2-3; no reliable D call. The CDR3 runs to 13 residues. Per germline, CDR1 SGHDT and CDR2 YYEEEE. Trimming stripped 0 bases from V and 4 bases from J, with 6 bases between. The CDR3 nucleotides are TGTGCCAGCAGCTTGGAAATGGCAGATACGCAGTATTTT. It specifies CASSLEMADTQYF.

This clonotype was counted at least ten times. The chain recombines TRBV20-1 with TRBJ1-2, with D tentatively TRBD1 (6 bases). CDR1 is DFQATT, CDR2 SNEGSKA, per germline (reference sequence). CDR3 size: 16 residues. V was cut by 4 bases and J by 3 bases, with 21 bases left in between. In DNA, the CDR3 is TGCAGTGCTAAATTTAAGGGAGGGGGAGATTACTATGGCTACACCTTC. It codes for CSAKFKGGGDYYGYTF.

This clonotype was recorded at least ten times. CDR3 bases: TGCAGTGCAAGAAGGCCAGCGGGAGTTGACGAGCAGTACTTC. Its translation: CSARRPAGVDEQYF. The chain recombines TRBV20-1 with TRBJ2-7, with 8 nucleotides matching TRBD2. In germline, CDR1 is DFQATT, CDR2 SNEGSKA (reference sequence). J gave up 5 bases and V 6 bases, and 12 bases lay outside the gene matches. The CDR3 consists of 14 residues.

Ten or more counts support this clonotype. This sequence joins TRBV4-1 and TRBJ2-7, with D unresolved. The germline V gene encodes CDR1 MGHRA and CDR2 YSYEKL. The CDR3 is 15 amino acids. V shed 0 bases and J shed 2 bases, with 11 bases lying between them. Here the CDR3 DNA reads TGCGCCAGCAGCCAAGAAGGTCGCCCGCCCTACGAGCAGTACTTC. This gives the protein CASSQEGRPPYEQYF.